One sample yielded the 2 T cell receptor beta chains listed below, sequenced in a study of blood T cell repertoires in COVID-19. Produced via immunoSEQ multiplex PCR; TCRdb's table is partial and in-frame only. The data hold about 230,000 clones, with 80% to 90% observed a single time. Material: peripheral blood. These receptors were taken from a woman between 40 and 50 years old who had recovered from COVID-19.

The chain recombines TRBV2 with TRBJ1-4; 7 nucleotides line up with TRBD1. The CDR3 is made up of 14 amino acids. V lost 5 bases, J lost 6 bases, and 6 bases stayed unmatched. From germline, CDR1 is SNHLY and CDR2 FYNNEI. CDR3 bases: TGTGCCAGCAGTCTACAGGGGACGGATGAAAAACTGTTTTTT. This codes for CASSLQGTDEKLFF.

The V gene is TRBV9, the J gene TRBJ2-2; 9 nucleotides line up with TRBD1. Trimming at V came to 4 bases and at J to 4 bases, leaving 11 bases not matched to a gene. The CDR3 contains 17 residues. CDR1 and CDR2 (germline): SGDLS, YYNGEE. The CDR3 spells CASSPLLQGAGTGELFF. The DNA for the CDR3 is TGTGCCAGCAGCCCCCTATTACAGGGGGCAGGCACCGGGGAGCTGTTTTTT. The variable domain in full, with the rest retrieved from reference TRBV9 and TRBJ2-2, is DSGVTQTPKHLITATGQRVTLRCSPRSGDLSVYWYQQSLDQGLQFLIQYYNGEERAKGNILERFSAQQFPDLHSELNLSSLELGDSALYFCASSPLLQGAGTGELFFGEGSRLTVL.